These 21 T cell receptor beta chains were sequenced from one sample in a study of shared clonotypes between healthy human individuals. The repertoire was sequenced with immunoSEQ multiplex PCR; TCRdb's copy has only in-frame clones and lacks some. The repertoire holds about 1.1 million clones, with roughly 77% as singletons. The sequenced material came from memory CD4+ T cells from PBMCs. The subset denotes: CD45RA-negative fraction. The receptors come from a man younger than 35 in good health. Some clones in this sample may be carry-over from other donors' samples.

This chain uses TRBV7-2 with TRBJ1-1; no clear D gene. The CDR3 runs to 13 residues. Germline lookup yields CDR1 SGHTA and CDR2 FQGNSA. Trimming removed 0 bases from V and 4 bases from J, with 6 bases in between. The DNA of the CDR3 is TGTGCCAGCAGCTTAGCGGAGAGCACTGAAGCTTTCTTT. Translating it yields CASSLAESTEAFF.

CDR3 region: CASSQSPGTGYYNEQFF. Written as DNA, the CDR3 is TGCGCCAGCAGCCAATCTCCCGGGACAGGGTATTACAATGAGCAGTTCTTC. The rearrangement uses TRBV4-1 and TRBJ2-1, with 9 nucleotides matching TRBD1. The CDR3 is made up of 17 amino acids. CDR1 and CDR2 from the germline V gene are MGHRA and YSYEKL. Germline trimming cut 2 bases from V and 4 bases from J; bases unmatched to any gene: 9.

The chain joins TRBV6-1 to TRBJ1-1; D unresolved. This CDR3 region has 13 residues. The germline V gene has CDR1 MNHNS and CDR2 SASEGT. V was clipped by 4 bases and J by 1 base, with 7 bases between them. CDR3: CASSGRGNTEAFF. For the CDR3, the DNA is TGTGCCAGCAGTGGTCGGGGGAACACTGAAGCTTTCTTT.

This sequence joins TRBV28 and TRBJ1-1; D is unresolved. Trimming took off 5 bases at V and 6 bases at J, with 19 bases between the two ends. CDR1 is MDHEN, CDR2 SYDVKM, per germline. The CDR3 has 15 amino acids. This CDR3 is CASSTGRRLRAEAFF. The CDR3 nucleotides are TGTGCCAGCAGTACCGGACGGAGATTACGGGCTGAAGCTTTCTTT.

This clone has ten or more counts. Other DNA sequences within the sample encode an identical CDR3. This chain connects TRBV7-3 to TRBJ2-2, with D maybe TRBD1 (6 bases). Germline V gene sequence: CDR1 SGHTA, CDR2 FQGTGA. V lost 5 bases and J lost 4, with 14 bases in between. The CDR3 has 15 amino acids. The CDR3 is CASSPHRELTGELFF. CDR3 bases: TGTGCCAGCAGCCCTCACAGGGAACTCACCGGGGAGCTGTTTTTT.

The chain recombines TRBV6-1 with TRBJ2-6; D gene ambiguous. V was trimmed by 1 base and J by 0 bases, leaving 4 bases between them. CDR3 size: 15 residues. CDR1 is MNHNS, CDR2 SASEGT, per germline. The chain's CDR3 is CASSEGDSGANVLTF. CDR3 DNA sequence: TGTGCCAGCAGTGAAGGCGACTCTGGGGCCAACGTCCTGACTTTC.

The chain combines TRBV5-1 with TRBJ1-2; no clear D gene. The CDR3 has 12 residues. Germline CDR1 reads SGHRS; CDR2 reads YFSETQ. V gave up 1 base and J gave up 4 bases, with 5 bases separating them. The CDR3 DNA reads as TGCGCCAGCAGCTTGTCCTCCTATGGCTACACCTTC. Translated, it gives CASSLSSYGYTF.

There are a few counts of this clone. The chain is built from TRBV30 and TRBJ1-6, with D perhaps TRBD1 (6 bases). Between the trimmed V and J ends, which lost 8 bases and 7 bases, there was a span of 24 bases. This CDR3 has 16 residues. The germline V gene has CDR1 GTSNPN and CDR2 SVGIG (reference sequence). The CDR3 protein is CAIKDDTGFRNSPLHF. Written as DNA, the CDR3 is TGTGCCATTAAAGATGACACAGGGTTCAGGAATTCACCCCTCCACTTT.

The V call is TRBV11-2, the J call TRBJ2-3; TRBD2 might be the D (8 bases). CDR1 and CDR2 (germline): SGHAT, FQNNGV. V was trimmed by 4 bases and J by 7 bases, leaving 21 bases between them. The CDR3 spans 16 residues. As DNA, the CDR3 is TGTGCCAGCAGCTACCAACTAGCGGAGGGGGCAAATACGCAGTATTTT. Translating it yields CASSYQLAEGANTQYF.

The rearrangement joins TRBV18 to TRBJ2-3; D unclear. Germline-derived CDR1 and CDR2 are KGHSH and LQKENI. The CDR3 has 12 residues. Trimming removed 3 bases from V and 10 bases from J, with 11 bases in between. The CDR3 loop is CASSPEAPPQYF. CDR3 nucleotides: TGTGCCAGCTCACCCGAGGCCCCTCCGCAGTATTTT.

The V call is TRBV4-2, the J call TRBJ2-6; 7 bases map to TRBD1. The V gene's germline CDR1 is LGHNA and CDR2 YNFKEQ. V trimming: 4 bases; J trimming: 1 base; junction bases outside the gene matches: 7. CDR3 length: 17 amino acids. CDR3 bases: TGTGCCAGCAGCCTCCCGACGGGACAGTCTGGGGCCAACGTCCTGACTTTC. Amino acid sequence: CASSLPTGQSGANVLTF.

The chain uses TRBV9 and TRBJ1-3; 8 positions agree with TRBD1. Germline V lookup: CDR1 SGDLS, CDR2 YYNGEE. This CDR3 comprises 13 residues. V shed 4 bases and J 9 bases; nucleotides not matched to a gene: 6. The chain's CDR3 is CASSLQGAGTIYF. The CDR3 DNA follows: TGTGCCAGCAGCCTCCAGGGGGCGGGCACCATATATTTT.

This sequence joins TRBV6-5 and TRBJ2-7; 7 bases line up with TRBD1. The CDR3 spans 16 residues. V was clipped by 0 bases and J by 2 bases; unmatched bases: 7. Germline V CDR1 and CDR2: MNHEY, SVGAGI. The CDR3 region has the DNA TGTGCCAGCAGTTACTCGGGGTGGCAGGGGGCCTACGAGCAGTACTTC. Protein: CASSYSGWQGAYEQYF.

This clone came up many times. The V gene is TRBV4-2, the J gene TRBJ2-2; D ambiguous. Germline-derived CDR1 and CDR2 are LGHNA and YNFKEQ. This CDR3 region has 16 residues. V dropped 8 bases and J dropped 0 bases, with 16 bases sitting between them. CDR3 region: CASRVQPNTNTGELFF. In nucleotides, the CDR3 is TGTGCCAGCCGCGTTCAGCCGAATACGAACACCGGGGAGCTGTTTTTT.

V is TRBV30 and J is TRBJ1-2; TRBD1 might be the D (5 bases). Germline loops: CDR1 GTSNPN, CDR2 SVGIG (reference sequence). V lost 2 bases and J 8 bases, leaving 12 bases between the germline ends. The CDR3 contains 12 residues. CDR3 in amino acids: CAWSYRGEGYTF. CDR3 in DNA: TGTGCCTGGAGTTACCGGGGGGAAGGCTACACCTTC.

J is TRBJ2-5 and V is TRBV28; D gene ambiguous. Germline assignment: CDR1 MDHEN and CDR2 SYDVKM. CDR3 size: 12 residues. V was cut by 5 bases and J by 3 bases, with 7 bases left in between. In nucleotides, the CDR3 is TGTGCCAGCAGTCTAAAGAAAGAGACCCAGTACTTC. Residues: CASSLKKETQYF.

This rearrangement joins TRBV5-1 to TRBJ2-2; D is perhaps TRBD1 (5 bases). The CDR3 consists of 14 residues. V lost 4 bases and J lost 1, with 8 bases in between. In germline, CDR1 is SGHRS, CDR2 YFSETQ. This CDR3 reads CASSNGQNTGELFF. In DNA, the CDR3 is TGCGCCAGCAGCAACGGACAGAACACCGGGGAGCTGTTTTTT. The full variable domain, its missing parts supplied by reference TRBV5-1 and TRBJ2-2, is KAGVTQTPRYLIKTRGQQVTLSCSPISGHRSVSWYQQTPGQGLQFLFEYFSETQRNKGNFPGRFSGRQFSNSRSEMNVSTLELGDSALYLCASSNGQNTGELFFGEGSRLTVL.

This clone was seen only once. The V and J genes are TRBV30 and TRBJ1-2, with 9 bases identical to TRBD1. Germline V gives CDR1 GTSNPN, CDR2 SVGIG (reference sequence). Trimming cost V 2 bases and J 6 bases; bases outside gene matches: 7. The CDR3 length is 14 residues. The CDR3 is CAWSQPGQGDGYTF. The CDR3 coding sequence is TGTGCCTGGAGTCAACCGGGACAGGGCGATGGCTACACCTTC.

This chain uses TRBV28 with TRBJ1-5; a weak D match, TRBD1 (5 bases). V gave up 3 bases and J gave up 7 bases, with 13 bases separating them. The CDR3 has 14 residues. CDR1 and CDR2 (germline): MDHEN, SYDVKM. The DNA for the CDR3 is TGTGCCAGCAGTTTTTTCCAGGGACTACAGCCCCAGCATTTT. It is translated as CASSFFQGLQPQHF.

A single count supports this clone. V is TRBV7-8 and J is TRBJ1-3, with a tentative D call TRBD1 (6 bases). In germline, CDR1 is SGHVS, CDR2 FQNEAQ. The V gene lost 4 bases and the J gene lost 6 bases, with 16 bases spanning the gap. CDR3 size: 15 residues. This CDR3 is CASSSGGRELNTIYF. The CDR3 DNA reads as TGTGCCAGCAGCTCGGGGGGCAGAGAGTTAAACACCATATATTTT.

This chain joins TRBV19 and TRBJ2-7, with 10 bases aligning to TRBD1. CDR1 and CDR2 from the germline V gene are LNHDA and SQIVND (reference sequence). CDR3 length: 13 residues. Trimming cost V 9 bases and J 5 bases; bases outside gene matches: 7. As DNA, the CDR3 is TGTGCCAGCGGAGGGACAGGGGATCACGAGCAGTACTTC. It yields the protein CASGGTGDHEQYF.